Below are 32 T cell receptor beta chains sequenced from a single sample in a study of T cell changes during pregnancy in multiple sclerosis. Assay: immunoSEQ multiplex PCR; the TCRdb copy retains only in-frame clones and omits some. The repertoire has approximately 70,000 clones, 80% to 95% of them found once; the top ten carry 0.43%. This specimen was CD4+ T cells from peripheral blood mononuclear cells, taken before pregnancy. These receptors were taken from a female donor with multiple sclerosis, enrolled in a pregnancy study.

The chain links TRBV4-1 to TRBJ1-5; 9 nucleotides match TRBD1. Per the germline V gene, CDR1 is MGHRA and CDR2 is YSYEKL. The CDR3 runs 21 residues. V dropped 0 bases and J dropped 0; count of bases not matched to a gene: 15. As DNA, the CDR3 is TGCGCCAGCAGCCAAGAACTATTGGGACAGGGTGCCCCATATAGCAATCAGCCCCAGCATTTT. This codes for CASSQELLGQGAPYSNQPQHF.

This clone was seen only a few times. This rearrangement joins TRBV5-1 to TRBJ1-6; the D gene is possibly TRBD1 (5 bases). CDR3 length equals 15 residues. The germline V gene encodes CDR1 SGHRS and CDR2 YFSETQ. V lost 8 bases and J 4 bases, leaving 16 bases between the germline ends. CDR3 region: CASSGGMSYNSPLHF. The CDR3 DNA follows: TGCGCCAGTTCGGGGGGAATGTCATATAATTCACCCCTCCACTTT.

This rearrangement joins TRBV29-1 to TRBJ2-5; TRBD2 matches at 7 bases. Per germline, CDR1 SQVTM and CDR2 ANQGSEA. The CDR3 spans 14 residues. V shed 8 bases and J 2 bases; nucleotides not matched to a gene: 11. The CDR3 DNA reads TGCAGCATCGACCGGGGGGAGGGTCAAGAGACCCAGTACTTC. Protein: CSIDRGEGQETQYF. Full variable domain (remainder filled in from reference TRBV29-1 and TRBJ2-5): SAVISQKPSRDICQRGTSLTIQCQVDSQVTMMFWYRQQPGQSLTLIATANQGSEATYESGFVIDKFPISRPNLTFSTLTVSNMSPEDSSIYLCSIDRGEGQETQYFGPGTRLLVL.

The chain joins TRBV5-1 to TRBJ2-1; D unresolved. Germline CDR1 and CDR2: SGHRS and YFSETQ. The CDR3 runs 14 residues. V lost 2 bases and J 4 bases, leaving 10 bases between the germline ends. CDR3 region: CASSFTSEYNEQFF. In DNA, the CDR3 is TGCGCCAGCAGCTTTACCAGCGAGTACAATGAGCAGTTCTTC. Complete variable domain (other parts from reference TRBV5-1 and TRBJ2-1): KAGVTQTPRYLIKTRGQQVTLSCSPISGHRSVSWYQQTPGQGLQFLFEYFSETQRNKGNFPGRFSGRQFSNSRSEMNVSTLELGDSALYLCASSFTSEYNEQFFGPGTRLTVL.

CDR3 residues: CASSPRQGSYNEQFF. In DNA form, the CDR3 reads TGTGCCAGCAGTCCAAGACAGGGCAGCTACAATGAGCAGTTCTTC. The rearrangement uses TRBV7-7 and TRBJ2-1, with 7 nucleotides matching TRBD1. Trimming removed 6 bases from V and 3 bases from J; junction bases left unmatched: 8. Germline loops: CDR1 SSHAT, CDR2 FNYEAQ (reference sequence). This CDR3 contains 15 residues.

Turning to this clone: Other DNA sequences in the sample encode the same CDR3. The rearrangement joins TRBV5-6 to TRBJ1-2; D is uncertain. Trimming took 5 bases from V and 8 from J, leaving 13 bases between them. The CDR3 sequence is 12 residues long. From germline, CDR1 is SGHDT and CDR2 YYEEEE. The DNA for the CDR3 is TGTGCCAGCAGTAAGACGGGTACCGGCTACACCTTC. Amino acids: CASSKTGTGYTF. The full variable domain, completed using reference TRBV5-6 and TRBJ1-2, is DAGVTQSPTHLIKTRGQQVTLRCSPKSGHDTVSWYQQALGQGPQFIFQYYEEEERQRGNFPDRFSGHQFPNYSSELNVNALLLGDSALYLCASSKTGTGYTFGSGTRLTVV.

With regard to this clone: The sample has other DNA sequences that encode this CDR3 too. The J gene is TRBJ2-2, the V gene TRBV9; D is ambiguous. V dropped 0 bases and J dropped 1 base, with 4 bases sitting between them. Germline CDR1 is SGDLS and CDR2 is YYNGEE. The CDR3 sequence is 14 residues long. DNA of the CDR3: TGTGCCAGCAGCGTAGCTAGGAACACCGGGGAGCTGTTTTTT. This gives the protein CASSVARNTGELFF.

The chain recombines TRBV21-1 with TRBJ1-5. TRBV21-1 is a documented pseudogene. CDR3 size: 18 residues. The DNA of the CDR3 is TGTGCCAGCAGCAAAGCCGACTGGGGGGTTCATAGCAATCAGCCCCAGCATTTT. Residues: CASSKADWGVHSNQPQHF.

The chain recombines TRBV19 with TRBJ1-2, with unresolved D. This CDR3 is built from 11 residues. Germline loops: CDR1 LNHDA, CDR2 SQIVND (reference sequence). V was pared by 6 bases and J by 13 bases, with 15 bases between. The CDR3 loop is CASSHGEIGTF. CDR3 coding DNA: TGTGCCAGTAGCCACGGGGAGATCGGCACCTTC.

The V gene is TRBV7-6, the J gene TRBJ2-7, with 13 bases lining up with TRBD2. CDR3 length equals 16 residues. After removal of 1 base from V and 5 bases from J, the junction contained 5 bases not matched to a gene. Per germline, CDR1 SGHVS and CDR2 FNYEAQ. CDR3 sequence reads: CASSLEGGLAGHEQYF. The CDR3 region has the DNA TGTGCCAGCAGCTTAGAGGGGGGACTAGCGGGACACGAGCAGTACTTC.

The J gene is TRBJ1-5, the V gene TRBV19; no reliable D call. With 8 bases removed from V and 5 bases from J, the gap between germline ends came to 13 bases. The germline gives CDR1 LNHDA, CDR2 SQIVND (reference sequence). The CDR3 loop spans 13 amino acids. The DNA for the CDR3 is TGTGCCAGTTCGCGGCGTATTGATCAGCCCCAGCATTTT. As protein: CASSRRIDQPQHF. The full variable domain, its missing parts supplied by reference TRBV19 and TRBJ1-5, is DGGITQSPKYLFRKEGQNVTLSCEQNLNHDAMYWYRQDPGQGLRLIYYSQIVNDFQKGDIAEGYSVSREKKESFPLTVTSAQKNPTAFYLCASSRRIDQPQHFGDGTRLSIL.

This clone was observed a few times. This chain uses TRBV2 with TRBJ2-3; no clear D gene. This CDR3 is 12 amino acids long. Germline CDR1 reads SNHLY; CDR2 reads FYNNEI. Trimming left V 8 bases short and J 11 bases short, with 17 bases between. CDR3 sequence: CASSPSSFRQYF. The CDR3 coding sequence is TGTGCCAGCTCCCCTTCCTCTTTTAGGCAGTATTTT.

In DNA form, the CDR3 reads TGTGCCACCAGCAGGAGACAGGGGGTTGAAGCTTTCTTT. It encodes CATSRRQGVEAFF. V and J are TRBV15 and TRBJ1-1; 9 bases are shared with TRBD1. Germline-derived CDR1 and CDR2 are LNHNV and YYDKDF (reference sequence). The CDR3 spans 13 residues. Trimming cost V 3 bases and J 7 bases; bases outside gene matches: 3.

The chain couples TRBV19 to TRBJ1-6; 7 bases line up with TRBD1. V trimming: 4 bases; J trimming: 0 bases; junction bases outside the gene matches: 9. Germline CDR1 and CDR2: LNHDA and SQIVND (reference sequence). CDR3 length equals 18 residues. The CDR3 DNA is TGTGCCAGTAGTAGACAAGGGGACAGAAGCTCCTATAATTCACCCCTCCACTTT. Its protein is CASSRQGDRSSYNSPLHF.

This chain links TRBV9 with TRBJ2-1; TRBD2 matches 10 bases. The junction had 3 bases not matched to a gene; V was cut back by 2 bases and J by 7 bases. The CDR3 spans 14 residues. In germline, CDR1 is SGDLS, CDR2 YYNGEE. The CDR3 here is CASSVGGLANEQFF. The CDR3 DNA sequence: TGTGCCAGCAGCGTTGGGGGACTAGCGAATGAGCAGTTCTTC.

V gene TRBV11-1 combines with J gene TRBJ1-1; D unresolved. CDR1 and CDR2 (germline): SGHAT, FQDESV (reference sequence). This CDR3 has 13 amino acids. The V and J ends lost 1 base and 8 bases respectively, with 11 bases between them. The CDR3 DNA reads TGTGCCAGCAGCTTAGGTGTCCGTAAAGAAGCTTTCTTT. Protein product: CASSLGVRKEAFF.

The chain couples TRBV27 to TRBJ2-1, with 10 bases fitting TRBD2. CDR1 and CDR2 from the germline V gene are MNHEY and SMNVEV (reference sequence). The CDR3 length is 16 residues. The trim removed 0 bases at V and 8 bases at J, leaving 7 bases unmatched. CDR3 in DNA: TGTGCCAGCAGTTTATCAGGCCTAGCGGGAGCCTATGAGCAGTTCTTC. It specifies CASSLSGLAGAYEQFF.

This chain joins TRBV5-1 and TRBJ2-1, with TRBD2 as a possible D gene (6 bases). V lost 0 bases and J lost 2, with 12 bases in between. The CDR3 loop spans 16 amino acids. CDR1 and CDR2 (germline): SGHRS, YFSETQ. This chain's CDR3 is CASSLGGVGPYNEQFF. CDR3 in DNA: TGCGCCAGCAGCTTGGGGGGGGTAGGACCCTACAATGAGCAGTTCTTC.

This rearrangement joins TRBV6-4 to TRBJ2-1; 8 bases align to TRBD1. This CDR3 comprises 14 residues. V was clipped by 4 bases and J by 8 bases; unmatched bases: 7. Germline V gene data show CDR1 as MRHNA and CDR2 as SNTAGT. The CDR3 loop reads CASSVQGAGYEQFF. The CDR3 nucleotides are TGTGCCAGCAGTGTTCAGGGGGCGGGGTATGAGCAGTTCTTC.

The CDR3 DNA follows: TGTGCCAGCAGCTTCGACCAGGGGTCCTACAATGAGCAGTTCTTC. It codes for CASSFDQGSYNEQFF. The rearrangement links TRBV7-3 to TRBJ2-1; D possibly corresponds to TRBD1 (6 bases). Trimming shortened V by 3 bases and J by 1 base, and 10 bases separated the two germline ends. The length of the CDR3 is 15 residues. Germline CDR1 and CDR2: SGHTA and FQGTGA.

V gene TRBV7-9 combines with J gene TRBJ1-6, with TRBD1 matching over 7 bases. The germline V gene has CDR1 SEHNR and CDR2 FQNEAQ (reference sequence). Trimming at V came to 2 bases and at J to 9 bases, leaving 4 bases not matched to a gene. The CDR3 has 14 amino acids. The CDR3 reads CASSLSGGGSPLHF. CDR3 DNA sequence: TGTGCCAGCAGCTTATCAGGGGGTGGTTCACCCCTCCACTTT. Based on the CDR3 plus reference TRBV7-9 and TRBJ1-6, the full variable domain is DTGVSQNPRHKITKRGQNVTFRCDPISEHNRLYWYRQTLGQGPEFLTYFQNEAQLEKSRLLSDRFSAERPKGSFSTLEIQRTEQGDSAMYLCASSLSGGGSPLHFGNGTRLTVT.

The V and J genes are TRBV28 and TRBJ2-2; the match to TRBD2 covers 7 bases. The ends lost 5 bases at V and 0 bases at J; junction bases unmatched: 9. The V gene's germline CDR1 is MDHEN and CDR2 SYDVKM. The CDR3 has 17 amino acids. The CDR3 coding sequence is TGTGCCAGCAGTCTCCAAGTCGGACTAGCGAACACCGGGGAGCTGTTTTTT. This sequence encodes CASSLQVGLANTGELFF. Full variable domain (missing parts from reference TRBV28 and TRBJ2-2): DVKVTQSSRYLVKRTGEKVFLECVQDMDHENMFWYRQDPGLGLRLIYFSYDVKMKEKGDIPEGYSVSREKKERFSLILESASTNQTSMYLCASSLQVGLANTGELFFGEGSRLTVL.

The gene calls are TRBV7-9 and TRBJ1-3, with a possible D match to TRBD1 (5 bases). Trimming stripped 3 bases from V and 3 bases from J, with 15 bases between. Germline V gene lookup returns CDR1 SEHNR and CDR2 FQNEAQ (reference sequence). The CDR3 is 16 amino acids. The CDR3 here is CASSFSGRDLGNTIYF. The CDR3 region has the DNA TGTGCCAGCAGCTTTTCTGGCAGGGATCTTGGAAACACCATATATTTT.

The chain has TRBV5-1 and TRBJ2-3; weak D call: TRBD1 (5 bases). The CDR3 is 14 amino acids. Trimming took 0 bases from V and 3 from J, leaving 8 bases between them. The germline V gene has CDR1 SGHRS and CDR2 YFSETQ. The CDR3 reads CASSLAAGTDTQYF. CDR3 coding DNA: TGCGCCAGCAGCTTGGCGGCAGGGACAGATACGCAGTATTTT.

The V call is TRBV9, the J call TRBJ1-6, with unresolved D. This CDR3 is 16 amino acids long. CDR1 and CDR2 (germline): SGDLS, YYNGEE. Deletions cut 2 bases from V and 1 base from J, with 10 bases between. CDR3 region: CASSVGRISYNSPLHF. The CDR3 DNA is TGTGCCAGCAGCGTTGGGAGGATTTCCTATAATTCACCCCTCCACTTT.

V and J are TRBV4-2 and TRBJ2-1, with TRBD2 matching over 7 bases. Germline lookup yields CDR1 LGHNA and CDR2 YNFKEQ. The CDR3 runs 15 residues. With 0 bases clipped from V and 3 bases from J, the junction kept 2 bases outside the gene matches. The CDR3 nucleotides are TGTGCCAGCAGCCAAGACCCTAGCGGCTACAATGAGCAGTTCTTC. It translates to CASSQDPSGYNEQFF.

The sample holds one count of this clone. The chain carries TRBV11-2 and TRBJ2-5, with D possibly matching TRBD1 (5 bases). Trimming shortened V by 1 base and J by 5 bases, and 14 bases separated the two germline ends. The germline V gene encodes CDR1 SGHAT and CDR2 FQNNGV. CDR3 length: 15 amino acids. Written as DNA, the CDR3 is TGTGCCAGCAGCTTAGGAATAGGGGCGCTGGAGACCCAGTACTTC. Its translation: CASSLGIGALETQYF.

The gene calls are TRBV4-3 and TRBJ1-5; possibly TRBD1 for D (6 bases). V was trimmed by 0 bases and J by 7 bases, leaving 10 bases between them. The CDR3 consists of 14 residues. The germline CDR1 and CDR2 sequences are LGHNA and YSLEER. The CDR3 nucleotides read TGCGCCAGCAGCCAAGATAAGGGGGTCCAGCCCCAGCATTTT. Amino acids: CASSQDKGVQPQHF.

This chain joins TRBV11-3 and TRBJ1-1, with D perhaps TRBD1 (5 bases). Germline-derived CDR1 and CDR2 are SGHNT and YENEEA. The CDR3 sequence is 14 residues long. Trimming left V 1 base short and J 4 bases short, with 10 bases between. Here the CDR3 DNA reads TGTGCCAGCAGCTTAGCAGGGCTGGGCACTGAAGCTTTCTTT. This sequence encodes CASSLAGLGTEAFF.

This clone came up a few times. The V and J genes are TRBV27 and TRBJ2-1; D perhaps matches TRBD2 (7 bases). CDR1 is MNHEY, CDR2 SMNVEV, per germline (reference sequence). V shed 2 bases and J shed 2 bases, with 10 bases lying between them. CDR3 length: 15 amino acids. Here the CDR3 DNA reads TGTGCCAGCAGTTTAAGGGGGGGGGCCTACAATGAGCAGTTCTTC. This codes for CASSLRGGAYNEQFF.

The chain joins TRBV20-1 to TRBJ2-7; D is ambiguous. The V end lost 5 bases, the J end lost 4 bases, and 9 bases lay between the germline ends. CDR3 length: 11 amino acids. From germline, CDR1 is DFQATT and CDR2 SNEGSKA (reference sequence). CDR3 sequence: CSAFIDYEQYF. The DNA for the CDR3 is TGCAGTGCTTTTATAGATTACGAGCAGTACTTC.

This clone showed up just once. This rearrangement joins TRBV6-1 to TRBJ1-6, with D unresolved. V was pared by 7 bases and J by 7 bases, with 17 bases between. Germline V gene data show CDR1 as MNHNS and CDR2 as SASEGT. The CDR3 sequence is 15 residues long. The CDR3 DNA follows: TGTGCCAGCAATAGTTACGTAGGGAGGAATTCACCCCTCCACTTT. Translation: CASNSYVGRNSPLHF.